Below are 13 T cell receptor beta chains sequenced from a single sample in a study of cytomegalovirus exposure and HLA in healthy donors. In the PCR, 60 Vbeta and 13 Jbeta primers were used. This table comes from immunoSEQ multiplex PCR, and its TCRdb copy is limited to in-frame clones, with some not included. The table shows over 200,000 clones, with about 84% occurring only once. Material for sequencing was PBMCs. These receptors all stem from a human donor in good health.

This clone has a handful of counts. The V gene is TRBV30, the J gene TRBJ1-2, with a weak D call TRBD1 (6 bases). Germline CDR1 and CDR2: GTSNPN and SVGIG (reference sequence). There are 12 residues in the CDR3. V was clipped by 2 bases and J by 4 bases, with 8 bases between them. CDR3 in amino acids: CAWSTQGYGYTF. The CDR3 nucleotides read TGTGCCTGGAGTACACAGGGCTATGGCTACACCTTC. Filled out from reference TRBV30 and TRBJ1-2, the complete variable domain reads SQTIHQWPATLVQPVGSPLSLECTVEGTSNPNLYWYRQAAGRGLQLLFYSVGIGQISSEVPQNLSASRPQDRQFILSSKKLLLSDSGFYLCAWSTQGYGYTFGSGTRLTVV.

The chain is built from TRBV19 and TRBJ1-5; 7 bases line up with TRBD1. This CDR3 has 15 amino acids. After removal of 4 bases from V and 5 bases from J, the junction contained 8 bases not matched to a gene. Germline V gene sequence: CDR1 LNHDA, CDR2 SQIVND (reference sequence). The CDR3 region is CASSNTDRLYQPQHF. The DNA for the CDR3 is TGTGCCAGTAGTAACACGGACAGGTTATATCAGCCCCAGCATTTT.

V usage is TRBV6-6 and J usage is TRBJ2-5; 10 bases are a match to TRBD2. V was pared by 0 bases and J by 2 bases, with 3 bases of the junction left unmatched. The CDR3 runs to 16 residues. Germline V lookup: CDR1 MNHNY, CDR2 SVGAGI (reference sequence). This CDR3 reads CASSYSGAGGQETQYF. The DNA for the CDR3 is TGTGCCAGCAGTTACTCGGGAGCGGGAGGGCAAGAGACCCAGTACTTC.

The V call is TRBV27, the J call TRBJ2-6; 9 bases line up with TRBD2. The CDR3 has 18 residues. Germline values: CDR1 MNHEY, CDR2 SMNVEV (reference sequence). V lost 4 bases to trimming and J lost 2 bases; unmatched junction nucleotides: 9. The CDR3 DNA is TGTGCCAGCAGTTCAATAGCGGGAGTCCCCACTGGGGCCAACGTCCTGACTTTC. Translating gives CASSSIAGVPTGANVLTF.

The chain employs TRBV5-1 and TRBJ1-2, with 8 bases identical to TRBD1. Germline assignment: CDR1 SGHRS and CDR2 YFSETQ. Trimming removed 6 bases from V and 6 bases from J; junction bases left unmatched: 10. This CDR3 spans 14 amino acids. Here the CDR3 DNA reads TGCGCCAGCACCCTAATGGGACAGGACAATGGCTACACCTTC. It translates to CASTLMGQDNGYTF.

V is TRBV28 and J is TRBJ1-5; D is undetermined. V was pared by 5 bases and J by 2 bases, with 10 bases between. The CDR3 runs to 14 residues. The germline V gene encodes CDR1 MDHEN and CDR2 SYDVKM. In DNA, the CDR3 is TGTGCCAGCAGTCCACCTAACCGCAATCAGCCCCAGCATTTT. Translated: CASSPPNRNQPQHF. The full variable domain, completed using reference TRBV28 and TRBJ1-5, is DVKVTQSSRYLVKRTGEKVFLECVQDMDHENMFWYRQDPGLGLRLIYFSYDVKMKEKGDIPEGYSVSREKKERFSLILESASTNQTSMYLCASSPPNRNQPQHFGDGTRLSIL.

This clone was observed once. This chain joins TRBV9 and TRBJ2-7, with 7 bases fitting TRBD1. The CDR3 covers 16 residues. Germline lookup yields CDR1 SGDLS and CDR2 YYNGEE. The J segment lost 0 bases and the V segment lost 0 bases, leaving 6 bases of the junction unmatched. As DNA, the CDR3 is TGTGCCAGCAGCGTAGCCCCGGACAGGACCTCCTACGAGCAGTACTTC. Its translation: CASSVAPDRTSYEQYF.

This chain links TRBV30 with TRBJ2-2, with D uncertain. The CDR3 has 14 amino acids. V dropped 0 bases and J dropped 1 base, with 6 bases sitting between them. In germline, CDR1 is GTSNPN, CDR2 SVGIG (reference sequence). This CDR3 is CAWSVTENTGELFF. In DNA, the CDR3 is TGTGCCTGGAGTGTAACAGAGAACACCGGGGAGCTGTTTTTT.

The V and J genes are TRBV5-1 and TRBJ2-1; possible D gene TRBD2, 5 bases. Trimming left V 6 bases short and J 4 bases short, with 11 bases between. The CDR3 runs 13 residues. Per germline, CDR1 SGHRS and CDR2 YFSETQ. CDR3 nucleotide sequence: TGCGCCAGCAACCTGGGAGCTTACAATGAGCAGTTCTTC. The encoded protein is CASNLGAYNEQFF.

The chain uses TRBV5-1 and TRBJ2-1, with TRBD2 identical over 7 bases. V trimming: 5 bases; J trimming: 0 bases; junction bases outside the gene matches: 5. From germline, CDR1 is SGHRS and CDR2 YFSETQ. The CDR3 loop spans 15 amino acids. The CDR3 reads CASRLAANSYNEQFF. The DNA for the CDR3 is TGCGCCAGCAGGCTAGCGGCCAACTCCTACAATGAGCAGTTCTTC.

In DNA form, the CDR3 reads TGTGCCAGCTCACCAATCCCGGGACAGGGGGCTTCTGGCTACACCTTC. It codes for CASSPIPGQGASGYTF. The chain has TRBV18 and TRBJ1-2; TRBD1 aligns across 12 bases. This CDR3 region has 16 residues. Germline V gene data show CDR1 as KGHSH and CDR2 as LQKENI. J was trimmed by 7 bases and V by 2 bases; bases with no gene match: 8.

This chain uses TRBV9 with TRBJ2-5, with D unclear. Germline-derived CDR1 and CDR2 are SGDLS and YYNGEE. The CDR3 sequence is 14 residues long. V was trimmed by 4 bases and J by 0 bases, leaving 10 bases between them. CDR3: CASSTAVYQETQYF. CDR3 sequence (DNA): TGTGCCAGCAGCACGGCGGTGTACCAAGAGACCCAGTACTTC.

V gene TRBV29-1 combines with J gene TRBJ2-2; 7 nucleotides match TRBD1. With V trimmed by 6 bases and J by 3 bases, 10 bases remained unmatched. The CDR3 length is 15 residues. Looked up from germline, CDR1 is SQVTM and CDR2 is ANQGSEA. DNA of the CDR3: TGCAGCGTCGCAACCGACAGGGCCCACACCGGGGAGCTGTTTTTT. As protein: CSVATDRAHTGELFF.